These 18 T cell receptor beta chains originate from one sample sequenced in a study of blood T cell repertoires in COVID-19. The protocol was immunoSEQ multiplex PCR, while the TCRdb copy is restricted to in-frame clones and leaves out a portion. The table lists under 150,000 clones, 80% of them singletons, with approximately 25% in the top ten. The source material was peripheral blood. The receptors come from a human donor in a cohort sampled during active COVID-19.

The chain is built from TRBV3-1 (or the pseudogene TRBV3-2) and TRBJ2-5; D gene ambiguous. This CDR3 has 12 amino acids. Trimming cost V 0 bases and J 4 bases, with 3 bases left between them. The germline gives CDR1 LGHDT, CDR2 YNNKEL (reference sequence). CDR3 DNA sequence: TGTGCCAGCAGCCAAGATCGAGAGACCCAGTACTTC. Translating it yields CASSQDRETQYF.

J is TRBJ2-5 and V is TRBV18, with 10 bases that match TRBD2. Germline V lookup: CDR1 KGHSH, CDR2 LQKENI. CDR3 size: 15 residues. V lost 4 bases, J lost 2 bases, and 4 bases stayed unmatched. CDR3: CASSRTSGEQETQYF. For the CDR3, the DNA is TGTGCCAGCTCACGAACTAGCGGGGAACAAGAGACCCAGTACTTC.

This rearrangement joins TRBV5-1 to TRBJ2-3, with 8 bases identical to TRBD1. The V segment lost 6 bases and the J segment 1 base; nucleotides outside the gene matches: 10. The CDR3 loop spans 16 amino acids. Germline CDR1 SGHRS, CDR2 YFSETQ. The DNA of the CDR3 is TGCGCCAGCACCCAGGGGGCGGCCACCCGCACAGATACGCAGTATTTT. Protein: CASTQGAATRTDTQYF.

This clone was seen a few times. The chain uses TRBV7-6 and TRBJ2-5; D possibly corresponds to TRBD1 (6 bases). This CDR3 has 16 amino acids. Trimming stripped 0 bases from V and 5 bases from J, with 16 bases between. Germline-derived CDR1 and CDR2 are SGHVS and FNYEAQ. CDR3 sequence (DNA): TGTGCCAGCAGCTTAGCTACAGGGCTGTCTGGGGAGACCCAGTACTTC. It yields the protein CASSLATGLSGETQYF.

V usage is TRBV5-4 and J usage is TRBJ2-5, with TRBD2 identical over 14 bases. J was trimmed by 4 bases and V by 4 bases; bases with no gene match: 3. This CDR3 contains 15 residues. CDR1 and CDR2 from the germline V gene are SGHNT and YYREEE (reference sequence). In DNA form, the CDR3 reads TGTGCCAGCAGCCCGACTAGCGGGGGGGGAGAGACCCAGTACTTC. This codes for CASSPTSGGGETQYF.

This clone has just a few counts. J is TRBJ2-3 and V is TRBV28; TRBD2 might be the D (6 bases). This CDR3 contains 15 residues. Germline CDR1 MDHEN, CDR2 SYDVKM. The V gene lost 6 bases and the J gene lost 4 bases, with 17 bases spanning the gap. The CDR3 coding sequence is TGTGCCAGCAGCCGAGCCAGGAGGGGTTCAGATACGCAGTATTTT. Amino acids: CASSRARRGSDTQYF.

The CDR3 is CASSEARGMNTEAFF. In DNA form, the CDR3 reads TGTGCCAGCAGTGAAGCAAGGGGCATGAACACTGAAGCTTTCTTT. This chain links TRBV2 with TRBJ1-1; weak D call: TRBD1 (5 bases). Germline V gene sequence: CDR1 SNHLY, CDR2 FYNNEI. Trimming removed 0 bases at V and 0 bases at J, with 8 bases between. CDR3 length equals 15 residues.

V is TRBV7-9 and J is TRBJ1-5; no definite D call. CDR1 is SEHNR, CDR2 FQNEAQ, per germline (reference sequence). Between the trimmed V and J ends, which lost 1 base and 6 bases, there was a span of 7 bases. The CDR3 totals 13 residues. CDR3 nucleotide sequence: TGTGCCAGCAGCTTAGGAGAATTTCAGCCCCAGCATTTT. Amino acids: CASSLGEFQPQHF.

This clone has just one count. The chain employs TRBV15 and TRBJ2-3; 8 bases agree with TRBD1. The ends lost 2 bases at V and 2 bases at J; junction bases unmatched: 15. The CDR3 is 19 residues long. CDR1 and CDR2 from the germline V gene are LNHNV and YYDKDF (reference sequence). The CDR3 protein is CATSRPGQGLPVTTDTQYF. CDR3 sequence (DNA): TGTGCCACCAGCAGACCCGGACAGGGCCTTCCCGTCACCACAGATACGCAGTATTTT.

The chain combines TRBV6-2 or TRBV6-3 with TRBJ2-5; D uncertain. The CDR3 is 12 amino acids. V lost 3 bases, J lost 5 bases, and 7 bases lay in between. Germline-derived CDR1 and CDR2 are MNHEY and SVGEGT. The DNA of the CDR3 is TGTGCCAGCAGTTATTTCGTCGAGACCCAGTACTTC. It is translated as CASSYFVETQYF.

This chain uses TRBV7-2 with TRBJ1-2; TRBD1 agrees at 7 bases. The CDR3 is 14 amino acids. Germline V gene data show CDR1 as SGHTA and CDR2 as FQGNSA. J gave up 0 bases and V 5 bases, and 3 bases lay outside the gene matches. The CDR3 DNA sequence: TGTGCCAGCAGCCCCGGGACAGCTAACTATGGCTACACCTTC. This translates into CASSPGTANYGYTF. Full variable domain (remainder filled in from reference TRBV7-2 and TRBJ1-2): GAGVSQSPSNKVTEKGKDVELRCDPISGHTALYWYRQSLGQGLEFLIYFQGNSAPDKSGLPSDRFSAERTGGSVSTLTIQRTQQEDSAVYLCASSPGTANYGYTFGSGTRLTVV.

The chain carries TRBV13 and TRBJ1-2; maybe TRBD1 (6 bases). Germline lookup yields CDR1 PRHDT and CDR2 FYEKMQ (reference sequence). This CDR3 is built from 14 residues. Trimming took off 4 bases at V and 9 bases at J, with 18 bases between the two ends. The CDR3 region has the DNA TGTGCCAGCAGCTCAAAATACCAGGGGATGCGCTACACCTTC. This gives the protein CASSSKYQGMRYTF. Supplemented by reference TRBV13 and TRBJ1-2, the full variable domain reads AAGVIQSPRHLIKEKRETATLKCYPIPRHDTVYWYQQGPGQDPQFLISFYEKMQSDKGSIPDRFSAQQFSDYHSELNMSSLELGDSALYFCASSSKYQGMRYTFGSGTRLTVV.

The rearrangement links TRBV19 to TRBJ2-5; 9 positions match TRBD2. The CDR3 extends over 14 amino acids. Germline trimming cut 6 bases from V and 2 bases from J; bases unmatched to any gene: 4. Germline assignment: CDR1 LNHDA and CDR2 SQIVND (reference sequence). CDR3 nucleotides: TGTGCCAGTAGACCGCTAGCGGGGCAAGAGACCCAGTACTTC. As protein: CASRPLAGQETQYF. The whole variable domain, filled in from reference TRBV19 and TRBJ2-5, reads DGGITQSPKYLFRKEGQNVTLSCEQNLNHDAMYWYRQDPGQGLRLIYYSQIVNDFQKGDIAEGYSVSREKKESFPLTVTSAQKNPTAFYLCASRPLAGQETQYFGPGTRLLVL.

The chain uses TRBV27 and TRBJ1-4, with D perhaps TRBD1 (5 bases). The CDR3 has 12 amino acids. V was shortened by 5 bases and J by 13 bases, with 14 bases between the two germline ends. CDR1 and CDR2 from the germline V gene are MNHEY and SMNVEV (reference sequence). DNA of the CDR3: TGTGCCAGCAGTACGCTGGGGGGAGTACTGTTTTTT. As protein: CASSTLGGVLFF.

The chain employs TRBV7-2 and TRBJ2-1; 9 bases line up with TRBD2. Germline CDR1 reads SGHTA; CDR2 reads FQGNSA. The CDR3 sequence is 15 residues long. V dropped 7 bases and J dropped 2; count of bases not matched to a gene: 6. CDR3 amino acids: CASNFRGGAYNEQFF. CDR3 coding DNA: TGTGCCAGCAACTTCCGCGGGGGGGCCTACAATGAGCAGTTCTTC.

The chain is built from TRBV7-6 and TRBJ2-1, with 10 bases aligning to TRBD2. The CDR3 extends over 15 amino acids. The junction had 2 bases not matched to a gene; V was cut back by 4 bases and J by 2 bases. Germline values: CDR1 SGHVS, CDR2 FNYEAQ. This CDR3 reads CASSYGTSAYNEQFF. DNA for the CDR3: TGTGCCAGCAGCTACGGGACTAGCGCCTACAATGAGCAGTTCTTC. The full variable domain, in which reference TRBV7-6 and TRBJ2-1 provide the parts outside the CDR3, is GAGVSQSPRYKVTKRGQDVALRCDPISGHVSLYWYRQALGQGPEFLTYFNYEAQQDKSGLPNDRFSAERPEGSISTLTIQRTEQRDSAMYRCASSYGTSAYNEQFFGPGTRLTVL.

The V gene is TRBV6-2 or TRBV6-3, the J gene TRBJ2-1; 7 bases are shared with TRBD2. Germline V gene lookup returns CDR1 MNHEY and CDR2 SVGEGT. CDR3 length equals 16 residues. V lost 4 bases, J lost 0 bases, and 6 bases stayed unmatched. CDR3 bases: TGTGCCAGCAGTTCGGGACTAACCTACTCCTACAATGAGCAGTTCTTC. The encoded protein is CASSSGLTYSYNEQFF.

This chain links TRBV11-1 with TRBJ2-2, with no clear D. V was clipped by 5 bases and J by 2 bases, with 6 bases between them. The CDR3 spans 13 residues. In germline, CDR1 is SGHAT, CDR2 FQDESV (reference sequence). DNA of the CDR3: TGTGCCAGCAGCCCCCAAAACACCGGGGAGCTGTTTTTT. Translation: CASSPQNTGELFF. Together with reference TRBV11-1 and TRBJ2-2, the CDR3 gives the full variable domain: EAEVAQSPRYKITEKSQAVAFWCDPISGHATLYWYRQILGQGPELLVQFQDESVVDDSQLPKDRFSAERLKGVDSTLKIQPAELGDSAMYLCASSPQNTGELFFGEGSRLTVL.